A selection of T cell receptor beta chains follows, all from one sample in a study of blood T cell repertoires in COVID-19. The data were produced by immunoSEQ multiplex PCR, yet TCRdb's version contains in-frame clones alone and is incomplete. There are about 400,000 clones in the sample; roughly 88% occur only once, and roughly 2% lies in the top ten. Source material: PBMCs or T cells enriched from blood (not recorded which). The origin of the receptors is a woman aged 40 to 55 with acute COVID-19. Both conserved end residues are part of each CDR3. D genes are given only for firm matches. Rows give clone size only sometimes, using once, few, many, or a class for an expanded clone.

v_gene	j_gene	abundance	d_gene	CDR3aa	CDR3nt
TRBV7-8	TRBJ2-7	once	-	CASSLDPFVQYF	TGTGCCAGCAGTTTAGATCCTTTTGTGCAGTACTTC
TRBV7-8	TRBJ1-4	-	-	CASSLALGTNEKLFF	TGTGCCAGCAGCTTAGCGCTCGGAACTAATGAAAAACTGTTTTTT
TRBV7-6	TRBJ2-5	-	-	CASRPGPGDQETQYF	TGTGCCAGCAGACCCGGACCGGGAGACCAAGAGACCCAGTACTTC
TRBV6-5	TRBJ1-4	-	-	CASRPVPSEGEMLFF	TGTGCCAGCAGACCTGTCCCCTCGGAGGGAGAAATGCTGTTTTTT
TRBV14	TRBJ1-5	few	TRBD1	CASSQDPGQGSQPQHF	TGTGCCAGCAGCCAAGACCCGGGACAGGGATCTCAGCCCCAGCATTTT
TRBV30	TRBJ1-1	-	-	CAWSGLGLATEAFF	TGTGCCTGGAGTGGGCTGGGGCTGGCCACTGAAGCTTTCTTT
TRBV5-6	TRBJ2-2	-	-	CASSWGLGNTGELFF	TGTGCCAGCAGCTGGGGGCTGGGGAACACCGGGGAGCTGTTTTTT
TRBV6-5	TRBJ1-3	-	-	CASSPQGNTIYF	TGTGCCAGCAGTCCTCAGGGAAACACCATATATTTT
TRBV21-1	TRBJ2-3	-	-	CATRPQLAEHTDTQYF	TGTGCCACCAGACCGCAATTAGCGGAACACACAGATACGCAGTATTTT
TRBV15	TRBJ1-5	-	-	CATTKEGYQPQHF	TGTGCCACCACCAAGGAGGGGTATCAGCCCCAGCATTTT
TRBV27	TRBJ1-1	-	-	CASSFSLRGRRNTEAFF	TGTGCCAGCAGTTTTTCCCTCAGGGGCAGGAGGAATACTGAAGCTTTCTTT
TRBV5-4	TRBJ1-3	-	-	CASSSGQTPSGNTIYF	TGTGCCAGCAGCTCTGGACAGACACCCTCTGGAAACACCATATATTTT
TRBV7-8	TRBJ2-2	-	-	CASSLARLLTNTGELFF	TGTGCCAGCAGCTTAGCGCGGTTACTAACCAACACCGGGGAGCTGTTTTTT
TRBV3-1/TRBV3-2	TRBJ1-6	-	TRBD1	CASSPPTGLNSPLHF	TGTGCCAGCAGTCCCCCGACAGGGCTAAATTCACCCCTCCACTTT
TRBV2	TRBJ1-2	-	-	CASSVEGYGYTF	TGTGCCAGCAGTGTTGAGGGCTATGGCTACACCTTC
TRBV6-5	TRBJ1-1	-	-	CASSYRQTVNTEAFF	TGTGCCAGCAGTTACCGACAGACAGTGAACACTGAAGCTTTCTTT
TRBV4-1	TRBJ2-2	-	TRBD2	CASSQDPKGSGGTNTGELFF	TGCGCCAGCAGCCAAGATCCGAAAGGTAGCGGGGGTACGAACACCGGGGAGCTGTTTTTT
TRBV18	TRBJ1-2	-	-	CASSPRSGGFGYGYTF	TGTGCCAGCTCACCCCGGAGCGGGGGGTTTGGGTATGGCTACACCTTC
TRBV7-9	TRBJ1-2	-	TRBD1	CAIKPLGTGGIDYGYTF	TGTGCCATCAAGCCCCTTGGGACAGGGGGTATTGACTATGGCTACACCTTC
TRBV5-5	TRBJ2-2	-	-	CASSLEAVAGELFF	TGTGCCAGCAGCTTGGAAGCGGTAGCCGGGGAGCTGTTTTTT